What follows is one TCR beta chain and its context. This clonotype was observed at least ten times. Its antigen has not been determined. Per-nucleotide qualities are absent, and no much larger clonotype sits a single base away. The data originate from a study of regulatory T cells in long-lasting Graves disease (dated by TCRdb to the early 2020s). Describing the broader study: In the newly diagnosed Graves' disease group, patients had been taking antithyroid drugs for less than 3 months. Persistent Graves' disease patients were compared with newly diagnosed Graves' disease patients by peripheral blood TCR sequencing and RNA sequencing. The study was conducted in China and was registered as a clinical trial. TCR sequencing covered some 13 persistent and approximately 20 newly diagnosed Graves' disease patients, around 33 samples in total. Overall study results and their limits: Compared with newly diagnosed patients, persistent Graves' disease patients had lower TCR Shannon entropy and fewer highly expanded clones, which suggests clonal expansion. Preferential use of TRBV28, TRBJ1-2 and TRBJ2-5 was observed in persistent disease, whereas TRBV20-1 and TRBJ2-1 were favored in newly diagnosed disease. Sequencing and analysis were restricted to the TCR beta chain. The authors noted that the small sample size was a limitation that may lower accuracy. Patients with persistent disease shared more public clonotypes (about 2,700) than newly diagnosed patients did (more than 900). The study examined only peripheral blood because the primary lesion, thyroid tissue, could not be accessed.

The library was prepared using multiplex PCR. The sequencer listed for this sample is Illumina HiSeq 4000. CDR3 regions were amplified by Arm-PCR with iRepertoire HTBI primers to construct TCR beta libraries. Before sequencing, the PCR products underwent gel purification. Regarding the original processing steps: Gene usage analysis of CDR3 amino acid clonotypes used the approximately 62 TRBV and around 13 TRBJ segments found across samples. COPE and FqMerger were used to merge the filtered high-quality paired reads into contigs. BLAST was used to align contigs to IMGT TRBV, TRBD and TRBJ reference genes, with CDR3 defined following IMGT. Any clonotype with a frequency above 0.1% was counted as a highly expanded clone. Repertoire diversity was measured by Shannon entropy, and V-J evenness by the Gini coefficient. Public clonotypes were defined as clonotypes shared by more than one individual. The public reads were reanalyzed by TCRdb: fastp trimming at Q25, MiXCR alignment, in-frame beta chains only. For every CDR3 protein sequence, its rows merge into one entry that carries the most common genes and DNA. TCRdb's processing, not the study's, gives the V and J calls here. A total of 510,000 or so distinct CDR3 sequences appear in this sample, 12% of them only once. Of the sample, almost 9% falls within the top ten clones.

Trimming takes 8 bases off V and 0 bases off J; junction bases not matched to a gene: 9. Taken from cysteine to phenylalanine, the CDR3 has 15 residues. Only the CDR3 part of the read is kept: 45 bases, read in frame from the first base. Taken from the germline V gene, the CDR1 and CDR2 loops are SGHTA and FQGNSA. The intended sense of this specimen's time point label: newly diagnosed GD, antithyroid drugs for less than 3 months. For both TCR sequencing and RNA sequencing, RNA was extracted from PBMCs in TRIzol. Graves' disease was diagnosed according to American Thyroid Association guidelines. Patients were recruited from an endocrinology department in Xi'an, China. From each patient, around 9 milliliters of peripheral blood was collected into an EDTA anticoagulant tube. Ficoll Paque Plus density gradient separation was used to isolate PBMCs, and no additional T cell sorting was done. An Agilent 2100 Bioanalyzer and agarose gel were used to assess RNA quality, and a NanoDrop 2000 was used to measure RNA concentration.

The same sample was also studied in work on T cells in Graves' hyperthyroidism and ophthalmopathy. The second paper states: Graves' hyperthyroidism was defined as stable when no progression to ophthalmopathy occurred over 18 months of follow-up. Hyperthyroidism patients were aged 18 to 65 years and newly diagnosed, with disease duration of less than 2 months. Patients with uncontrolled infections, other autoimmune diseases, pregnancy or lactation were excluded. Diagnoses were established on the basis of clinical symptoms, serum thyroxine and TRAb, thyroid ultrasound, and orbital computed tomography. For the first round of RT-PCR on the TCR CDR3, the HTBI primer set was used together with the Qiagen OneStep RT-PCR kit. Most expanded thyroid clonotypes (frequency above 0.001) were also found in blood, which suggests that blood repertoires may mirror thyroid immune responses. A 13 V-J signature model separated ophthalmopathy from stable hyperthyroidism, with about 88% sensitivity and about 81% specificity in cross-validation and 80%/75% in testing. In validation, the model predicted progression to ophthalmopathy a median of about 5.9 months before onset, with approximately 70% sensitivity and roughly 79% specificity. To identify TCR V-J signatures that set the groups apart, the researchers used a discovery cohort of roughly 100 patients, made up of 40 to 45 with Graves' ophthalmopathy and 55 to 65 with stable Graves' hyperthyroidism. An independent validation cohort of under 20 hyperthyroidism patients and more than 15 patients who later progressed to ophthalmopathy tested prospective prediction of ophthalmopathy. The roughly 90 discovery patients were divided at random into training and test sets in a 7:3 ratio. Thyroid tissue and blood T-cell repertoires from over 5 Graves' hyperthyroidism patients were also compared in the study. Once sampling was done, hyperthyroidism patients were given methimazole at a starting dose of 30 mg daily, whereas ophthalmopathy patients were given high-dose intravenous methylprednisolone. Libraries were constructed in a second round of multiplex PCR, after which size selection and purification were performed. Libraries were sequenced paired-end with 100 bp reads on an Illumina HiSeq2000. SOAPnuke was used to process the raw data, with reads discarded if the reads contained adapters or uncalled bases, had a mean Phred below 15, or lacked an exact constant-primer or identifier match. COPE v1.2.5 was used to merge high-quality paired reads, and clonotypes were defined as unique nucleotide sequences. MiTCR v1.1 was used to align clonotypes to the IMGT TRBV, TRBD and TRBJ reference segments. The analysis included only V-J combinations with a frequency above 0.0001, which together covered roughly 99% of the repertoires. The TCS score was defined as the ratio of F50 (clonal expansion) to E x V (chaos), calculated using BLOSUM62-based TCRdist between CDR3 peptides within each V-J. Welch's t-statistics and random forest reduced fewer than 550 V-J features to 13, which were used in a naive Bayes classifier (R e1071). No statistical method was used to set the sample size in advance, and investigators knew the group allocation. According to the paper, TCR Vbeta CDR3 sequencing was carried out on around 140 peripheral blood samples, which came from around 43 ophthalmopathy, 75 or so hyperthyroidism and about 17 progressor patients.

The TCR was taken from a woman younger than 45 with Graves disease. Donor details come from another sample of the same person, matched by shared clones. Sequenced here: peripheral blood mononuclear cells (PBMCs), sampled at new diagnosis, from a patient treated with antithyroid drugs. This chain is built from TRBV7-2 and TRBJ1-2, with 7 bases in between that match TRBD1. Here is the DNA: TGTGCCAGCCACAGAACGGGGACAGCTAACTATGGCTACACCTTC. The resulting protein is CASHRTGTANYGYTF.